Sequencing of this T cell receptor (beta chain) was carried out in a study of T-cell reconstitution after alpha-beta-depleted transplantation in children. CDR1 is SGHDN, CDR2 FVKESK, per germline. This CDR3 contains 15 residues. V lost 3 bases, J lost 5 bases, and 16 bases lay in between. This clonotype was counted only a few times. Researchers prepared the TCRbeta library using unique molecular identifiers, the study reports. TCRdb reprocessed the PCR reads via MiXCR and lists one record per CDR3 protein. The data contain some 220,000 distinct CDR3 sequences, under 9.5% of them singletons. The input for sequencing was PBMCs from the stem cell graft donor, taken from the stem cell graft. V and J are TRBV14 and TRBJ1-1; tentatively, D is TRBD1 (6 bases). This TCR derives from a human donor who donated a stem cell graft to a child with acute lymphoblastic leukemia. The CDR3 DNA reads as TGTGCCAGCAGCCAGAATTTAGGGCAGGGGACTGAAGCTTTCTTT. Its translation: CASSQNLGQGTEAFF.